This T cell receptor beta chain appears in the sequencing data of a study of blood T cell repertoires in COVID-19. Overall study: COVID-19 samples from acute and convalescent phases originated in the United States, Italy and Spain. Sample material is recorded as cDNA or gDNA derived from T cells, B-cell-depleted T cells, or PBMCs.

Authors' methods: Amplified reference gene primers provided the basis for estimating nucleated cell counts. Here immunoSEQ multiplex PCR was the method, and the copy in TCRdb shows in-frame clones only, minus some. That table supplies the V and J calls and clone size; D and trimming were determined from the DNA. The data show approximately 140,000 clones, more than 70% seen once. Trimming stripped 0 bases from V and 6 bases from J, with 10 bases between. The V gene's germline CDR1 is SGHNT and CDR2 YYREEE (reference sequence). This CDR3 spans 13 amino acids. The sequenced sample was peripheral blood. The chain is built from TRBV5-4 and TRBJ2-7; D remains ambiguous. This receptor was taken from a man aged 55 to 70 with acute or convalescent COVID-19. Here the CDR3 reads CASSLDSVSEQYF. The DNA of the CDR3 is TGTGCCAGCAGCTTGGATTCGGTTTCCGAGCAGTACTTC.